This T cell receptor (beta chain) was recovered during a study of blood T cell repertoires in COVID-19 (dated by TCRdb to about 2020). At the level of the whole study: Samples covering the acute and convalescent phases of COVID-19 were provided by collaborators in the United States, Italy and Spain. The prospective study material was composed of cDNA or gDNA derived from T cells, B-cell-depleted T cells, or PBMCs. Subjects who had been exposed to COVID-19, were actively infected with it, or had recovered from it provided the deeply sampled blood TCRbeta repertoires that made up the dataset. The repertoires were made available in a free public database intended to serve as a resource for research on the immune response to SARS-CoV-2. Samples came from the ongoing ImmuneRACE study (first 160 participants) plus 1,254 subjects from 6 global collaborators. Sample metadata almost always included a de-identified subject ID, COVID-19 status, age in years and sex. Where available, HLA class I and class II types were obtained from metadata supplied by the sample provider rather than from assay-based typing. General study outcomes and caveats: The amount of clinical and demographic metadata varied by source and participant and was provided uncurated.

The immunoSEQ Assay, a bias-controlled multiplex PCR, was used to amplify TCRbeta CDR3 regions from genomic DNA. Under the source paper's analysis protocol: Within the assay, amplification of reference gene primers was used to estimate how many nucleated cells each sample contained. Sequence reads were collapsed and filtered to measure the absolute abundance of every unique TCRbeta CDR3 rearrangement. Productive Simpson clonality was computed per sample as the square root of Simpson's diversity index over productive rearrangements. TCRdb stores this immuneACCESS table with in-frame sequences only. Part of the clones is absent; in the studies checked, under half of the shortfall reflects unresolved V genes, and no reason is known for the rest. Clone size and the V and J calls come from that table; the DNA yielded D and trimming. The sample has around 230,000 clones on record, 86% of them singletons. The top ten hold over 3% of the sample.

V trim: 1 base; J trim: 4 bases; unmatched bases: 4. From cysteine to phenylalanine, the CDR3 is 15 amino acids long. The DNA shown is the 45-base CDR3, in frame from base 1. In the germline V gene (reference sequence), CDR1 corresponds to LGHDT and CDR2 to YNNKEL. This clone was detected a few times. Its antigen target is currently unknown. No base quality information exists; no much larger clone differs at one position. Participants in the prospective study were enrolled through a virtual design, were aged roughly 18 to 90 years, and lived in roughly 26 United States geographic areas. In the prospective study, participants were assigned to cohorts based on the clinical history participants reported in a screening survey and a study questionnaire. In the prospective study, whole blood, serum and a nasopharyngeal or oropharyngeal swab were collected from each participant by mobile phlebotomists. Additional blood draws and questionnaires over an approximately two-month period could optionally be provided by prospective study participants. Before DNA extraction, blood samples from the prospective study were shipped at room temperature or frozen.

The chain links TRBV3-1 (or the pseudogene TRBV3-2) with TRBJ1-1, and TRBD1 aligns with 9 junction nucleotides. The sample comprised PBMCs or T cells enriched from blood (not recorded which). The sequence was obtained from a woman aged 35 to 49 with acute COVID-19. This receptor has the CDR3 CASSQVTGGGTEAFF. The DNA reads TGTGCCAGCAGCCAAGTGACAGGGGGTGGCACTGAAGCTTTCTTT.